These 5 T cell receptor beta chains came from one sample sequenced in a study of blood T cell repertoires in COVID-19. Here immunoSEQ multiplex PCR was the method, and the copy in TCRdb shows in-frame clones only, minus some. This sample has 50,000 to 75,000 clones; 65% to 80% occur once, and the top ten carry 15% to 20%. The sample taken for sequencing was peripheral blood. The receptors come from a man in his sixties with acute or convalescent COVID-19.

The chain combines TRBV4-1 with TRBJ1-5; TRBD1 agrees at 8 bases. The CDR3 has 16 residues. CDR1 MGHRA and CDR2 YSYEKL come from the germline V gene. Trimming at V came to 5 bases and at J to 5 bases, leaving 11 bases not matched to a gene. The CDR3 loop is CASSETSAGQDQPQHF. The CDR3 DNA sequence: TGCGCCAGCAGCGAAACCTCTGCGGGACAGGATCAGCCCCAGCATTTT.

In this sample, this clone turned up once. This rearrangement joins TRBV7-8 to TRBJ2-3, with D maybe TRBD1 (5 bases). With 5 bases removed from V and 1 base from J, the gap between germline ends came to 16 bases. The length of the CDR3 is 16 residues. CDR1 and CDR2 from the germline V gene are SGHVS and FQNEAQ. The CDR3, as DNA: TGTGCCAGCAGCCCTTACAGGTTTTCGGGCACAGATACGCAGTATTTT. Amino acid sequence: CASSPYRFSGTDTQYF.

This rearrangement joins TRBV7-2 to TRBJ2-7, with a possible D match to TRBD1 (6 bases). The CDR3 has 15 amino acids. Germline V gives CDR1 SGHTA, CDR2 FQGNSA. Between the trimmed V and J ends, which lost 2 bases and 0 bases, there was a span of 11 bases. The DNA for the CDR3 is TGTGCCAGCAGCTTAAAACAGGGACCCTCCTACGAGCAGTACTTC. This codes for CASSLKQGPSYEQYF.

The chain is built from TRBV7-9 and TRBJ1-4; TRBD1 matches at 7 bases. The length of the CDR3 is 14 residues. Unmatched junction bases numbered 10, after V lost 8 bases and J lost 7 bases. Germline V lookup: CDR1 SEHNR, CDR2 FQNEAQ (reference sequence). The CDR3 coding sequence is TGTGCCAGCCGAACCTCAGGGGGGAGTGAAAAACTGTTTTTT. Encoded protein: CASRTSGGSEKLFF.

This sequence joins TRBV19 and TRBJ2-5, with 7 bases identical to TRBD1. The V and J ends lost 2 bases and 6 bases, in that order; junction bases with no gene match: 3. This CDR3 region has 13 residues. The germline gives CDR1 LNHDA, CDR2 SQIVND (reference sequence). The CDR3 bases are TGTGCCAGTAGTATACAGGGGGAGAAGACCCAGTACTTC. Encoded protein: CASSIQGEKTQYF.